One sample yielded the 18 T cell receptor beta chains listed below, sequenced in a study of blood T cells in healthy people across ages. Alongside a J-beta primer mix, a sample-barcoded 5' primer served in a second PCR lasting about 7 to 12 cycles. Each CDR3 protein gets one entry after TCRdb re-called the 5' RACE reads with MiXCR. The sample includes some 760,000 distinct CDR3 sequences, around 25% of them seen just once. The sample also formed part of further work on T cells of mothers and their children.

Sample: blood. The receptors were sampled from a boy between 10 and 17 years old in good health.

This clonotype was found a few times. This chain joins TRBV29-1 and TRBJ2-5; 8 bases match TRBD2. The assigned J gene may be wrong: the sequence end matches TRBJ2-7 better. Looked up from germline, CDR1 is SQVTM and CDR2 is ANQGSEA. CDR3 length: 13 residues. In DNA, the CDR3 is TGCAGCGTTGGTGCTAGCGGGCCCTACGAGCAGTACTTC. It translates to CSVGASGPYEQYF.

Note on this clonotype: A much larger clone differs from this one at a single base, so this may be a read error. The gene calls are TRBV28 and TRBJ1-2, with a tentative D call TRBD1 (6 bases). V dropped 5 bases and J dropped 5 bases, with 9 bases sitting between them. Per the germline V gene, CDR1 is MDHEN and CDR2 is SYDVKM. This CDR3 has 12 residues. The CDR3 spells CASSTQGYGYTF. The CDR3 DNA follows: TGTGCCAGCAGTACTCAGGGGTATGGCTACACCTTC.

This clonotype was counted between two and nine times. The rearrangement links TRBV5-1 to TRBJ2-7; 13 bases fit TRBD2. This CDR3 is 15 amino acids long. Germline CDR1 and CDR2: SGHRS and YFSETQ. V dropped 4 bases and J dropped 6; count of bases not matched to a gene: 7. As DNA, the CDR3 is TGCGCCAGCAGCAAGGGACTAGCGGGATGGCCCGAGCAGTACTTC. It yields the protein CASSKGLAGWPEQYF.

The chain combines TRBV28 with TRBJ1-6; D perhaps matches TRBD1 (5 bases). Trimming removed 6 bases from V and 7 bases from J, with 19 bases in between. Germline V gene data show CDR1 as MDHEN and CDR2 as SYDVKM. The CDR3 has 16 amino acids. The CDR3 DNA reads TGTGCCAGCAGCTCCACTAGACAGCTCGTGAATTCACCCCTCCACTTT. Its translation is CASSSTRQLVNSPLHF.

The sample holds a few counts of this clonotype. The rearrangement joins TRBV12-3 or TRBV12-4 to TRBJ2-1; 11 positions agree with TRBD2. With V trimmed by 6 bases and J by 8 bases, 6 bases remained unmatched. CDR3 length: 14 residues. CDR3 in DNA: TGTGCCAGCAGACCCTCTAGCGGGGGGTATGAGCAGTTCTTC. As protein: CASRPSSGGYEQFF.

V gene TRBV7-9 combines with J gene TRBJ1-1, with a tentative D call TRBD1 (6 bases). Germline CDR1 SEHNR, CDR2 FQNEAQ (reference sequence). V lost 1 base and J 1 base, leaving 10 bases between the germline ends. CDR3 length: 15 residues. CDR3 sequence (DNA): TGTGCCAGCAGCTTAGGTCCGGACAGGAACACTGAAGCTTTCTTT. It yields the protein CASSLGPDRNTEAFF.

The V call is TRBV7-8, the J call TRBJ2-5; TRBD2 is a possible D gene (6 bases). Judging by the DNA end, TRBJ2-1 fits better; the J call may be wrong. This CDR3 contains 15 residues. Germline V lookup: CDR1 SGHVS, CDR2 FQNEAQ. In nucleotides, the CDR3 is TGTGCCAGCAGCTTGCAGACGGGAGTGTGGGGGGAGCAGTTCTTC. Amino acid sequence: CASSLQTGVWGEQFF.

The chain has TRBV3-1 and TRBJ2-6; the D is unclear. The V and J ends lost 1 base and 2 bases respectively, with 9 bases between them. This CDR3 is built from 16 residues. Germline CDR1 and CDR2: LGHDT and YNNKEL (reference sequence). CDR3 region: CASSQGDLTGANVLTF. In nucleotides, the CDR3 is TGTGCCAGCAGCCAAGGGGATCTCACTGGGGCCAACGTCCTGACTTTC.

In its sample, this clonotype was seen a few times. The rearrangement joins TRBV24-1 to TRBJ1-2, with D maybe TRBD1 (6 bases). V was shortened by 4 bases and J by 7 bases, with 15 bases between the two germline ends. Germline V gene sequence: CDR1 KGHDR, CDR2 SFDVKD. There are 14 residues in the CDR3. The CDR3 region is CATSDSVGGPGYTF. The CDR3 DNA follows: TGTGCCACCAGTGACTCAGTAGGGGGACCTGGCTACACCTTC.

The J gene is TRBJ1-2, the V gene TRBV9; possibly TRBD1 for D (6 bases). Germline V gene lookup returns CDR1 SGDLS and CDR2 YYNGEE. Trimming left V 4 bases short and J 8 bases short, with 18 bases between. The CDR3 is 14 amino acids. The CDR3 DNA is TGTGCCAGCAGCCCCCTTCCAGGGGCGGTGGGCTACACCTTC. This translates into CASSPLPGAVGYTF. Variable domain in full (rest from reference TRBV9 and TRBJ1-2): DSGVTQTPKHLITATGQRVTLRCSPRSGDLSVYWYQQSLDQGLQFLIQYYNGEERAKGNILERFSAQQFPDLHSELNLSSLELGDSALYFCASSPLPGAVGYTFGSGTRLTVV.

V and J are TRBV12-3 or TRBV12-4 and TRBJ2-3, with TRBD2 identical over 14 bases. The CDR3 has 16 residues. The trim removed 5 bases at V and 4 bases at J, leaving 5 bases unmatched. The CDR3 loop reads CASSPGTSGSPDTQYF. The CDR3 nucleotides read TGTGCCAGCAGTCCGGGGACTAGCGGGAGTCCAGATACGCAGTATTTT.

This clonotype was detected a few times. The V call is TRBV4-3, the J call TRBJ2-1, with D possibly TRBD2 on 6 matching bases. From germline, CDR1 is LGHNA and CDR2 YSLEER. This CDR3 has 14 residues. Trimming removed 4 bases at V and 8 bases at J, with 15 bases between. The CDR3 region has the DNA TGCGCCAGCAGCCCACGCCCGGGAGTCGATGAGCAGTTCTTC. Protein sequence: CASSPRPGVDEQFF.

This clonotype was seen more than once but under ten times. The chain is built from TRBV7-2 and TRBJ2-5; 8 bases line up with TRBD2. Germline V gives CDR1 SGHTA, CDR2 FQGNSA. The CDR3 contains 15 residues. J gave up 1 base and V 5 bases, and 6 bases lay outside the gene matches. This CDR3 is CASSRSGTLQETQYF. The CDR3 DNA reads TGTGCCAGCAGCCGTAGCGGGACACTCCAAGAGACCCAGTACTTC. Complete variable domain (other parts from reference TRBV7-2 and TRBJ2-5): GAGVSQSPSNKVTEKGKDVELRCDPISGHTALYWYRQSLGQGLEFLIYFQGNSAPDKSGLPSDRFSAERTGGSVSTLTIQRTQQEDSAVYLCASSRSGTLQETQYFGPGTRLLVL.

The genes are TRBV28 and TRBJ1-4; D is unresolved. Trimming left V 4 bases short and J 3 bases short, with 12 bases between. Germline V gives CDR1 MDHEN, CDR2 SYDVKM. This CDR3 spans 15 amino acids. CDR3 sequence: CASSSLGPANEKLFF. The CDR3 nucleotides are TGTGCCAGCAGTTCTCTAGGTCCGGCTAATGAAAAACTGTTTTTT.

This sequence joins TRBV5-1 and TRBJ2-5; D may be TRBD1 or TRBD2 (6 bases each). The J call could be wrong; TRBJ2-7 is a better fit for the DNA end. CDR1 and CDR2 (germline): SGHRS, YFSETQ. The CDR3 covers 14 residues. DNA of the CDR3: TGCGCCAGCAGCTGGGGGGCAGAGAGCTACGAGCAGTACTTC. Residues: CASSWGAESYEQYF.

On this clonotype itself: This clone may be a read error of a much larger clone one base away. This chain connects TRBV20-1 to TRBJ1-2, with 11 bases that match TRBD1. Germline CDR1 is DFQATT and CDR2 is SNEGSKA (reference sequence). CDR3 length: 14 residues. The CDR3 sequence: CNAPRTGGGYGYTF. The CDR3 region has the DNA TGCAATGCTCCTAGGACAGGGGGCGGCTATGGCTACACCTTC.

The chain carries TRBV12-3 or TRBV12-4 and TRBJ2-2; D is possibly TRBD2 (5 bases). Trimming shortened V by 7 bases and J by 8 bases, and 11 bases separated the two germline ends. The CDR3 is 12 amino acids. CDR3 region: CASIRLRGELFF. The DNA for the CDR3 is TGTGCCAGCATCAGACTACGAGGGGAGCTGTTTTTT.

The chain links TRBV5-1 to TRBJ2-7, with D unclear. Trimming took 4 bases from V and 3 from J, leaving 8 bases between them. The CDR3 totals 12 residues. CDR1 SGHRS and CDR2 YFSETQ come from the germline V gene. The CDR3 coding sequence is TGCGCCAGCAGCAGGAGTTTCTACGAGCAGTACTTC. This translates into CASSRSFYEQYF.